This TCR beta chain appears in the sequencing data of a study of T cells in Graves' hyperthyroidism and ophthalmopathy. At the level of the study: At initial diagnosis, before any treatment had begun, peripheral blood was obtained.

Study-level results: Through a model of 13 V-J features, ophthalmopathy was separated from stable hyperthyroidism.

RNA transcripts were the template for amplifying TCR beta CDR3 regions. Primed by the HTBI set, a first-round RT-PCR was run on the TCR CDR3. TCRdb processed the multiplex PCR reads anew with MiXCR; each CDR3 protein has one entry. The table lists around 600,000 distinct CDR3 sequences, roughly 14% of them singletons. Germline V gene data show CDR1 as SQVTM and CDR2 as ANQGSEA. Trimming removed 3 bases from V and 5 bases from J, with 14 bases in between. The length of the CDR3 is 14 residues. This clonotype was counted at least ten times. The antigen is unknown. The sequencing sample was made of blood. The genes are TRBV29-1 and TRBJ2-1, with D maybe TRBD1 (5 bases). This TCR was recovered from a woman aged 50 to 65 with Graves' ophthalmopathy. The DNA of the CDR3 is TGCAGCGTTGATGCTCGTGGGGCAAACAATGAGCAGTTCTTC. This encodes CSVDARGANNEQFF.